This T cell receptor beta chain emerged from a study of blood T cell repertoires in COVID-19. Enrolled during active infection, Seattle patients were then followed longitudinally. Germline-derived CDR1 and CDR2 are LNHDA and SQIVND (reference sequence). V lost 6 bases to trimming and J lost 8 bases, with 16 bases between them. The CDR3 loop spans 14 amino acids. This clone came up a few times. Under the authors' procedure: Amplifying reference gene primers gave estimates of nucleated cell counts. This table comes from immunoSEQ multiplex PCR, and its TCRdb copy is limited to in-frame clones, with some not included. The V and J calls and clone size are taken from that table; D and trimming were inferred from the DNA. In the table there are roughly 200,000 clones, more than 85% of which are singletons.

The chain uses TRBV19 and TRBJ1-4; D call uncertain. Sample: peripheral blood. The clonotype comes from a woman in her 50s with COVID-19, enrolled during active disease. In DNA, the CDR3 is TGTGCCAGTAGAGAAAGCCGCGCGTTCGAAAAACTGTTTTTT. Protein: CASRESRAFEKLFF. Full variable domain (rest looked up from reference TRBV19 and TRBJ1-4): DGGITQSPKYLFRKEGQNVTLSCEQNLNHDAMYWYRQDPGQGLRLIYYSQIVNDFQKGDIAEGYSVSREKKESFPLTVTSAQKNPTAFYLCASRESRAFEKLFFGSGTQLSVL.